This T cell receptor (beta chain) comes out of a study of beta chain features in type 1 diabetes. Findings and limits, study-wide: Shortening of TCRB CDR3s, moderate but significant, appeared in all four CD4+ subsets of Type 1 diabetes patients. Researchers could not determine here whether HLA type influences TCRB rearrangement.

The V end lost 0 bases, the J end lost 7 bases, and 12 bases lay between the germline ends. Germline V lookup: CDR1 LNHNV, CDR2 YYDKDF (reference sequence). CDR3 length equals 15 residues. Sequencing targeted expressed TCRB transcripts, as all isolated RNA had been reverse transcribed. Measured with immunoSEQ multiplex PCR; TCRdb has only the in-frame clones, and not every one. The sample holds 150,000 to 170,000 clones, 10% seen once. This clone showed up just once. The antigen is unknown. The V gene is TRBV15, the J gene TRBJ1-4, with no clear D. Sequenced sample: central memory CD4+ T cells from blood. The receptor's source is a man aged 25 to 40 with type 1 diabetes. Here the CDR3 DNA reads TGTGCCACCAGCAGAGATCTACAGACAAGTGAAAAACTGTTTTTT. Protein sequence: CATSRDLQTSEKLFF.